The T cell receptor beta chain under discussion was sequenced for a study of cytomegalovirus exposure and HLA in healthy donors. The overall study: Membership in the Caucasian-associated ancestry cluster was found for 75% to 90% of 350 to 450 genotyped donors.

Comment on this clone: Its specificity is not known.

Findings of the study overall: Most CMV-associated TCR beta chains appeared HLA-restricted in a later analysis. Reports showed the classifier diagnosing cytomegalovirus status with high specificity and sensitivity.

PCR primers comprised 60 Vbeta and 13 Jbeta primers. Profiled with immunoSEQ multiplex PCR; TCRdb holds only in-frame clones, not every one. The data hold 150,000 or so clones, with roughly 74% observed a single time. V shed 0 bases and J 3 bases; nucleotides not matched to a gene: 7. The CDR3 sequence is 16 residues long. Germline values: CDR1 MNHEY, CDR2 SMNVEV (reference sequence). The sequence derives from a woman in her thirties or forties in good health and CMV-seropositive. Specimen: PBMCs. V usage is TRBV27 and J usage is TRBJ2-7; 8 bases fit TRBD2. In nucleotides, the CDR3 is TGTGCCAGCAGTTTATCTGCAGGGCTAGCGGGCTACGAGCAGTACTTC. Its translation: CASSLSAGLAGYEQYF.